These T cell receptor beta chains were read from a single sample in a study of T-cell reconstitution after alpha-beta-depleted transplantation in children. Each CDR3 protein is one row after TCRdb ran MiXCR on the PCR reads. This table holds about 980,000 distinct CDR3 sequences, about 29% found once. The sequencing used PBMCs, mostly from graft donor cells, collected 360 days after TCRalphabeta/CD19-depleted stem cell transplant. These receptors were obtained from a boy under two years old who had a stem cell transplant for SCID, so the T cells may come from the graft donor. Each CDR3 is given with its conserved first and last residue. D genes are given only for firm matches. Clone size is shown for a subset of rows, as once, few, many or a class of expanded clone.

size	V	D	J	DNA	CDR3
few	TRBV4-3	TRBD1	TRBJ2-5	TGCGCCAGCAGCCATATCACACCGGGACAGGGACATGAGACCCAGTACTTC	CASSHITPGQGHETQYF
.	TRBV18	.	TRBJ2-3	TGTGCCAGCTCACGTCTCCCGTGGTCGGGCACAGATACGCAGTATTTT	CASSRLPWSGTDTQYF
few	TRBV20-1	.	TRBJ1-6	TGCAGTGCAAGAGTCGGGAAGGGCGCGGACAATTCACCCCTCCACTTT	CSARVGKGADNSPLHF
.	TRBV11-2	TRBD2	TRBJ2-1	TGTGCCAGCAGCCTGACTAGCGGGGTGGGTTATATATACAATGAGCAGTTCTTC	CASSLTSGVGYIYNEQFF
.	TRBV9	TRBD2	TRBJ2-5	TGTGCCAGCAGCGCCGAACTAGCGGGGGGGCGCGAGACCCAGTACTTC	CASSAELAGGRETQYF
.	TRBV5-1	TRBD2	TRBJ2-7	TGCGCCAGCAGCTTGGACAGCGGGGGGGCTCCCTACGAGCAGTACTTC	CASSLDSGGAPYEQYF
few	TRBV10-3	.	TRBJ2-2	TGTGCCATCAGTACTAACGGACTGACCGGGGAGCTGTTTTTT	CAISTNGLTGELFF
.	TRBV12-3/TRBV12-4	TRBD1	TRBJ1-1	TGTGCCAGCAGTTTAGACAGACAGGGACACACTGAAGCTTTCTTT	CASSLDRQGHTEAFF
.	TRBV12-3/TRBV12-4	TRBD1	TRBJ2-6	TGTGCCTGCAGTTTCAGACAGGGTCCCCGCTCTGGGGCCAACGTCCTGACTTTC	CACSFRQGPRSGANVLTF
.	TRBV7-8	TRBD2	TRBJ2-7	TGTGCCAGCAGCTTAGGGGGGCGGGGGGCGGTCTACGAGCAGTACTTC	CASSLGGRGAVYEQYF
many	TRBV5-1	.	TRBJ2-3	TGCGCCAGCAGCTTGGCGGGGGTGGCAGATACGCAGTATTTT	CASSLAGVADTQYF
many	TRBV12-3/TRBV12-4	.	TRBJ2-5	TGTGCCAGCTCTAGGTACCAAGAGACCCAGTACTTC	CASSRYQETQYF
few	TRBV4-1	.	TRBJ2-3	TGCGCCAGCAGCCAAGATAACGGCGGGGGCCCGACAGATACGCAGTATTTT	CASSQDNGGGPTDTQYF
.	TRBV5-1	.	TRBJ2-5	TGCGCCAGCAGCTTTCTCACGGGGAGGGGGCGGAAGGAGACCCAGTACTTC	CASSFLTGRGRKETQYF
few	TRBV7-2	.	TRBJ2-7	TGTGCCAGCAGCTTAGATTATAGCAGGTATCAGCAGTACTTC	CASSLDYSRYQQYF
once	TRBV5-1	TRBD2	TRBJ2-1	TGCGCCAGCAGCTTGGGAACACTAGCGGGGGGGCCTGGGAATGAGCAGTTCTTC	CASSLGTLAGGPGNEQFF
few	TRBV20-1	.	TRBJ2-1	TGCAGTGCTACGGATTTTCCCTGGCCCCCCAATGAGCAGTTCTTC	CSATDFPWPPNEQFF
many	TRBV24-1	.	TRBJ2-1	TGTGCCACCTCAGGGGGGCCCTACAATGAGCAGTTCTTC	CATSGGPYNEQFF
few	TRBV3-1	.	TRBJ1-1	TGTGCCAGCAGCCAAGGTAGGGGCATGAACACTGAAGCTTTCTTT	CASSQGRGMNTEAFF
few	TRBV3-1	.	TRBJ2-5	TGTGCCAGCAGCCCGGACGGATACCAAGAGACCCAGTACTTC	CASSPDGYQETQYF
.	TRBV7-2	.	TRBJ1-2	TGTGCCAGCAGCTTAGCGGTGGGGGGTAACTATGGCTACACCTTC	CASSLAVGGNYGYTF
few	TRBV29-1	.	TRBJ1-1	TGCAGCGTTGGTGGGGACTTGACTGAAGCTTTCTTT	CSVGGDLTEAFF
.	TRBV20-1	.	TRBJ1-1	TGCAGTTTAACGGGGGCGGAGGGCACTGAAGCTTTCTTT	CSLTGAEGTEAFF
.	TRBV20-1	TRBD1	TRBJ2-7	TGCAGTGCTAGAAGGGGGCCGGGTTACGAGCAGTACTTC	CSARRGPGYEQYF
few	TRBV5-1	.	TRBJ1-6	TGCGCCAGCAGCTTGGAAGGCCTCTATTCACCCCTCCACTTT	CASSLEGLYSPLHF
.	TRBV20-1	.	TRBJ2-7	TGCAGTGCTAGAGATCAGGGGAAGCCGTATAGGGAGCAGTACTTC	CSARDQGKPYREQYF
.	TRBV7-3	TRBD2	TRBJ2-3	TGTGCCAGCAGCTTACATAGGGCGGGGGGGCCCGGTACGCAGTATTTT	CASSLHRAGGPGTQYF
.	TRBV12-3/TRBV12-4	TRBD1	TRBJ1-6	TGTGCCAGCACCTCGACAGGGTACTATAATTCACCCCTCCACTTT	CASTSTGYYNSPLHF
few	TRBV7-6	.	TRBJ2-1	TGTGCCAGCAGCTTTTCGGGGGCTGATGACAATGAGCAGTTCTTC	CASSFSGADDNEQFF